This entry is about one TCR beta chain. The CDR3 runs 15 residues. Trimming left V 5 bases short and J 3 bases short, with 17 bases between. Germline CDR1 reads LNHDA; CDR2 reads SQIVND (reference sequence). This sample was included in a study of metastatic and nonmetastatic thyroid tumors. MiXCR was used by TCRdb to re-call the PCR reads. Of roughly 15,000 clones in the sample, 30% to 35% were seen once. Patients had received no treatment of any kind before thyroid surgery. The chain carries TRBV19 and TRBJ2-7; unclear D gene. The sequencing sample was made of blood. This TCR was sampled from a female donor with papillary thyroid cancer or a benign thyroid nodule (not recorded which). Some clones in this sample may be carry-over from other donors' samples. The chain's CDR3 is CASSPPLLDRYEQYF. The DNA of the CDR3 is TGTGCCAGTAGTCCCCCGCTTTTGGACCGCTACGAGCAGTACTTC.